The present TCR beta chain was sequenced within a study of blood T cell repertoires in COVID-19. Study context: Samples taken during acute and convalescent COVID-19 were collected in the United States, Italy and Spain. From T cells, B-cell-depleted T cells, or PBMCs came the material, which was cDNA or gDNA.

In the authors' workflow: Amplification with reference gene primers provided the estimates of nucleated cell counts. Profiling relied on immunoSEQ multiplex PCR, and the TCRdb table lists in-frame clones only, not all of them. V, J and clone size derive from that table, while D and trimming were established from the DNA sequence. Found here are 150,000 to 200,000 clones, more than 70% of them singletons; the top ten hold 2% to 3%. Trimming pared 5 bases from V and 0 bases from J, leaving 17 bases between. CDR1 LNHDA and CDR2 SQIVND come from the germline V gene (reference sequence). This CDR3 comprises 17 residues.

V usage is TRBV19 and J usage is TRBJ1-3, with D maybe TRBD1 (6 bases). Sample: peripheral blood. This receptor was identified in a man aged 40-50 years with active or convalescent COVID-19. The CDR3 nucleotides read TGTGCCAGTAGTGGGGCCCCAACAGGGTCCTCTGGAAACACCATATATTTT. Translating gives CASSGAPTGSSGNTIYF.